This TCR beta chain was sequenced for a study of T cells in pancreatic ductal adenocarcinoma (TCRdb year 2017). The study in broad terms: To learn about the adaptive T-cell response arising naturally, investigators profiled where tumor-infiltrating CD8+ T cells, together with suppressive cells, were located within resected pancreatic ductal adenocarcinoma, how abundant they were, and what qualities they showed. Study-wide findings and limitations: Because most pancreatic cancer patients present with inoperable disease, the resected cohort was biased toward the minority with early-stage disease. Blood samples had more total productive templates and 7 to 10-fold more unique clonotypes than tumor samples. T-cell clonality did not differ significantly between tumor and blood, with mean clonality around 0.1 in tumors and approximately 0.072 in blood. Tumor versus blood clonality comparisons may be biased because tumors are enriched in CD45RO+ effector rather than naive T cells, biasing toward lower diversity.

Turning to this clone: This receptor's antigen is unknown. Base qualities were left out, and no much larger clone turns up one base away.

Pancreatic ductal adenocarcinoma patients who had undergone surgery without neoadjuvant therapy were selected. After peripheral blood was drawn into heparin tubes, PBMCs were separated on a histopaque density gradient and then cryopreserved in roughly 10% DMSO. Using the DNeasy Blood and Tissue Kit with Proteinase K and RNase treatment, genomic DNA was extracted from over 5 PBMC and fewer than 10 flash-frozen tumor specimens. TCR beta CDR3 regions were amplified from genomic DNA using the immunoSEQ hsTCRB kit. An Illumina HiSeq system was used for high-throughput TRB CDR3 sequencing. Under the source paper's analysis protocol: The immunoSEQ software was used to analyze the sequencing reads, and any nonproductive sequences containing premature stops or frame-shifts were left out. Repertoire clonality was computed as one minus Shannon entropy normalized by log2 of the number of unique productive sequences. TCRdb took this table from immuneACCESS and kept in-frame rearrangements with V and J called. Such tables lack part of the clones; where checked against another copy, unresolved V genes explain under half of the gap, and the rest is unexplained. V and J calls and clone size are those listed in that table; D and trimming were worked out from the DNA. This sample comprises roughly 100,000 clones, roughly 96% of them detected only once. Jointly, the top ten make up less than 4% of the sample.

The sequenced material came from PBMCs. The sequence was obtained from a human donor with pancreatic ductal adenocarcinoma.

CDR3 loop: CSVVAGVVTDTQYF. The bases read TGCAGCGTAGTAGCGGGAGTGGTCACAGATACGCAGTATTTT. Here the chain combines TRBV29-1 and TRBJ2-3; TRBD2 aligns with 9 central bases. For this chain, trimming is 6 bases at the V end and 2 bases at the J end, and the number of junction bases without a gene match is 6. According to the germline V gene, CDR1 reads SQVTM and CDR2 reads ANQGSEA. The CDR3 goes from the cysteine to the phenylalanine over 14 residues. Here the CDR3 DNA is all that survives: 42 bases in frame from base 1.